One and the same sample provided the 13 T cell receptor beta chains below, sequenced in a study of shared clonotypes between healthy human individuals. Generated by immunoSEQ multiplex PCR, the TCRdb table keeps only in-frame clones and is missing some. In the table there are 950,000 to 1,300,000 clones, about three quarters of which are singletons. The specimen sequenced was memory CD4+ T cells sorted from blood. As for subset: CD45RA-negative fraction. The receptors derive from a man aged 18-30 years in good health.

The V call is TRBV19, the J call TRBJ1-5; 7 bases are shared with TRBD1. CDR1 LNHDA and CDR2 SQIVND come from the germline V gene (reference sequence). The CDR3 totals 15 residues. The V and J ends lost 1 base and 5 bases, in that order; junction bases with no gene match: 5. The CDR3 DNA reads as TGTGCCAGTAGTATAGCGACAGGGTGGGATCAGCCCCAGCATTTT. Translation: CASSIATGWDQPQHF.

This clone was counted once. This rearrangement joins TRBV5-8 to TRBJ1-5, with D possibly being TRBD1 (5 bases). Germline CDR1 is SGHTS and CDR2 is YDEGEE. V lost 2 bases to trimming and J lost 11 bases, with 14 bases between them. This CDR3 is built from 13 residues. The CDR3 DNA follows: TGTGCCAGCAGCTTAGCCCGGACACTCTCCCAGCATTTT. Translated: CASSLARTLSQHF.

This chain joins TRBV27 and TRBJ2-1; 11 bases fit TRBD2. V was clipped by 6 bases and J by 9 bases; unmatched bases: 13. The CDR3 extends over 16 amino acids. Per germline, CDR1 MNHEY and CDR2 SMNVEV (reference sequence). DNA for the CDR3: TGTGCCAGCAGCCGTGGGATTAGCGGGGGGGCCGGTGAGCAGTTCTTC. Its protein is CASSRGISGGAGEQFF.

The count of this clone is one. The chain has TRBV30 and TRBJ2-5; 8 nucleotides line up with TRBD2. After removal of 5 bases from V and 4 bases from J, the junction contained 6 bases not matched to a gene. CDR3 length: 13 residues. Germline V gene lookup returns CDR1 GTSNPN and CDR2 SVGIG (reference sequence). CDR3 sequence reads: CAWAAGGGETQYF. As DNA, the CDR3 is TGTGCCTGGGCTGCGGGGGGCGGAGAGACCCAGTACTTC.

This chain links TRBV5-1 with TRBJ2-2; D perhaps matches TRBD1 (6 bases). The CDR3 runs 16 residues. The germline gives CDR1 SGHRS, CDR2 YFSETQ. The ends were cut back, 0 bases at V and 2 bases at J, with 11 bases in the middle. In DNA form, the CDR3 reads TGCGCCAGCAGCTTGGGGCGACAGGCCAACACCGGGGAGCTGTTTTTT. Translating it yields CASSLGRQANTGELFF. The full variable domain, with the rest looked up from reference TRBV5-1 and TRBJ2-2, is KAGVTQTPRYLIKTRGQQVTLSCSPISGHRSVSWYQQTPGQGLQFLFEYFSETQRNKGNFPGRFSGRQFSNSRSEMNVSTLELGDSALYLCASSLGRQANTGELFFGEGSRLTVL.

The DNA of the CDR3 is TGTGCCAGCGGAACGGGACCCCAAGAGACCCAGTACTTC. Amino acids: CASGTGPQETQYF. The chain uses TRBV6-6 and TRBJ2-5, with D perhaps matching TRBD1 or TRBD2 (5 bases each). The CDR3 spans 13 residues. From germline, CDR1 is MNHNY and CDR2 SVGAGI (reference sequence). V was trimmed by 8 bases and J by 1 base, leaving 11 bases between them.

In this sample, this clone turned up a few times. Other nucleotide sequences from this sample produce the same CDR3. This chain connects TRBV11-3 to TRBJ2-1, with D perhaps TRBD1 or TRBD2 (5 bases each). The CDR3 runs 13 residues. Germline values: CDR1 SGHNT, CDR2 YENEEA. The V gene lost 4 bases and the J gene lost 7 bases, with 11 bases spanning the gap. CDR3 in amino acids: CASSSGSGNEQFF. CDR3 nucleotide sequence: TGTGCCAGCAGCTCAGGGTCGGGAAATGAGCAGTTCTTC. The full variable domain, rest sourced from reference TRBV11-3 and TRBJ2-1, is EAGVVQSPRYKIIEKKQPVAFWCNPISGHNTLYWYLQNLGQGPELLIRYENEEAVDDSQLPKDRFSAERLKGVDSTLKIQPAELGDSAVYLCASSSGSGNEQFFGPGTRLTVL.

V gene TRBV11-2 combines with J gene TRBJ2-7, with 8 nucleotides matching TRBD2. This CDR3 spans 14 amino acids. V dropped 5 bases and J dropped 3; count of bases not matched to a gene: 6. Germline CDR1 is SGHAT and CDR2 is FQNNGV. CDR3 protein: CASSAGTRDYEQYF. Here the CDR3 DNA reads TGTGCCAGCAGCGCCGGGACTAGGGACTACGAGCAGTACTTC. The full variable domain, with the rest looked up from reference TRBV11-2 and TRBJ2-7, is EAGVAQSPRYKIIEKRQSVAFWCNPISGHATLYWYQQILGQGPKLLIQFQNNGVVDDSQLPKDRFSAERLKGVDSTLKIQPAKLEDSAVYLCASSAGTRDYEQYFGPGTRLTVT.

The V and J genes are TRBV2 and TRBJ2-1; 9 bases agree with TRBD2. CDR3 length: 17 residues. Germline V CDR1 and CDR2: SNHLY, FYNNEI. V shed 7 bases and J 1 base; nucleotides not matched to a gene: 11. The CDR3 nucleotides are TGTGCCAGCACCCCCTTGGGGAGCGGGAGGTCCTACAATGAGCAGTTCTTC. Protein sequence: CASTPLGSGRSYNEQFF.

The chain uses TRBV27 and TRBJ1-1; D is uncertain. The CDR3 length is 13 residues. The germline V gene encodes CDR1 MNHEY and CDR2 SMNVEV (reference sequence). The ends were cut back, 2 bases at V and 4 bases at J, with 8 bases in the middle. CDR3 sequence: CASSLQGSTEAFF. The DNA of the CDR3 is TGTGCCAGCAGTTTACAAGGGAGCACTGAAGCTTTCTTT.

This chain connects TRBV2 to TRBJ1-4, with a tentative D call TRBD1 (6 bases). The germline CDR1 and CDR2 sequences are SNHLY and FYNNEI. The CDR3 consists of 13 residues. With 10 bases removed from V and 4 bases from J, the gap between germline ends came to 13 bases. CDR3 nucleotide sequence: TGTGCCACCAAAGGGGGTTTTAATGAAAAACTGTTTTTT. It encodes CATKGGFNEKLFF.

This clone was observed a handful of times. The genes are TRBV19 and TRBJ1-2; TRBD1 aligns across 9 bases. J lost 7 bases, V lost 5 bases, and 11 bases had no gene match. Per germline, CDR1 LNHDA and CDR2 SQIVND (reference sequence). The CDR3 extends over 15 amino acids. Written as DNA, the CDR3 is TGTGCCAGTAGTCGGCACTTGGGACAGGGAAGTGGCTACACCTTC. Residues: CASSRHLGQGSGYTF.

The rearrangement joins TRBV6-6 to TRBJ2-3; TRBD2 matches 9 bases. The V gene's germline CDR1 is MNHNY and CDR2 SVGAGI (reference sequence). V trimming: 5 bases; J trimming: 1 base; junction bases outside the gene matches: 4. This CDR3 is 15 amino acids long. CDR3 DNA sequence: TGTGCCAGCAGTAAGGTAGCGGGGGGCACAGATACGCAGTATTTT. Protein sequence: CASSKVAGGTDTQYF.